This TCR beta chain is drawn from a study of control samples from healthy donors and cancer patients. Some clones are missing from TCRdb's copy, which holds only in-frame ones; the method was immunoSEQ multiplex PCR. This table has tens of thousands of clones, about 94% appearing once. The CDR3 contains 17 residues. V is TRBV21-1 and J is TRBJ2-5; TRBD1, the table's D call, lacks a check against the DNA. TRBV21-1 is labeled a pseudogene. Sequenced material: blood. This clonotype was obtained from a woman in her twenties or thirties in good health. CDR3 sequence reads: CASISFSETVNQETQYF. The CDR3 bases are TGTGCCAGCATTTCGTTCTCCGAGACAGTGAACCAAGAGACCCAGTACTTC.